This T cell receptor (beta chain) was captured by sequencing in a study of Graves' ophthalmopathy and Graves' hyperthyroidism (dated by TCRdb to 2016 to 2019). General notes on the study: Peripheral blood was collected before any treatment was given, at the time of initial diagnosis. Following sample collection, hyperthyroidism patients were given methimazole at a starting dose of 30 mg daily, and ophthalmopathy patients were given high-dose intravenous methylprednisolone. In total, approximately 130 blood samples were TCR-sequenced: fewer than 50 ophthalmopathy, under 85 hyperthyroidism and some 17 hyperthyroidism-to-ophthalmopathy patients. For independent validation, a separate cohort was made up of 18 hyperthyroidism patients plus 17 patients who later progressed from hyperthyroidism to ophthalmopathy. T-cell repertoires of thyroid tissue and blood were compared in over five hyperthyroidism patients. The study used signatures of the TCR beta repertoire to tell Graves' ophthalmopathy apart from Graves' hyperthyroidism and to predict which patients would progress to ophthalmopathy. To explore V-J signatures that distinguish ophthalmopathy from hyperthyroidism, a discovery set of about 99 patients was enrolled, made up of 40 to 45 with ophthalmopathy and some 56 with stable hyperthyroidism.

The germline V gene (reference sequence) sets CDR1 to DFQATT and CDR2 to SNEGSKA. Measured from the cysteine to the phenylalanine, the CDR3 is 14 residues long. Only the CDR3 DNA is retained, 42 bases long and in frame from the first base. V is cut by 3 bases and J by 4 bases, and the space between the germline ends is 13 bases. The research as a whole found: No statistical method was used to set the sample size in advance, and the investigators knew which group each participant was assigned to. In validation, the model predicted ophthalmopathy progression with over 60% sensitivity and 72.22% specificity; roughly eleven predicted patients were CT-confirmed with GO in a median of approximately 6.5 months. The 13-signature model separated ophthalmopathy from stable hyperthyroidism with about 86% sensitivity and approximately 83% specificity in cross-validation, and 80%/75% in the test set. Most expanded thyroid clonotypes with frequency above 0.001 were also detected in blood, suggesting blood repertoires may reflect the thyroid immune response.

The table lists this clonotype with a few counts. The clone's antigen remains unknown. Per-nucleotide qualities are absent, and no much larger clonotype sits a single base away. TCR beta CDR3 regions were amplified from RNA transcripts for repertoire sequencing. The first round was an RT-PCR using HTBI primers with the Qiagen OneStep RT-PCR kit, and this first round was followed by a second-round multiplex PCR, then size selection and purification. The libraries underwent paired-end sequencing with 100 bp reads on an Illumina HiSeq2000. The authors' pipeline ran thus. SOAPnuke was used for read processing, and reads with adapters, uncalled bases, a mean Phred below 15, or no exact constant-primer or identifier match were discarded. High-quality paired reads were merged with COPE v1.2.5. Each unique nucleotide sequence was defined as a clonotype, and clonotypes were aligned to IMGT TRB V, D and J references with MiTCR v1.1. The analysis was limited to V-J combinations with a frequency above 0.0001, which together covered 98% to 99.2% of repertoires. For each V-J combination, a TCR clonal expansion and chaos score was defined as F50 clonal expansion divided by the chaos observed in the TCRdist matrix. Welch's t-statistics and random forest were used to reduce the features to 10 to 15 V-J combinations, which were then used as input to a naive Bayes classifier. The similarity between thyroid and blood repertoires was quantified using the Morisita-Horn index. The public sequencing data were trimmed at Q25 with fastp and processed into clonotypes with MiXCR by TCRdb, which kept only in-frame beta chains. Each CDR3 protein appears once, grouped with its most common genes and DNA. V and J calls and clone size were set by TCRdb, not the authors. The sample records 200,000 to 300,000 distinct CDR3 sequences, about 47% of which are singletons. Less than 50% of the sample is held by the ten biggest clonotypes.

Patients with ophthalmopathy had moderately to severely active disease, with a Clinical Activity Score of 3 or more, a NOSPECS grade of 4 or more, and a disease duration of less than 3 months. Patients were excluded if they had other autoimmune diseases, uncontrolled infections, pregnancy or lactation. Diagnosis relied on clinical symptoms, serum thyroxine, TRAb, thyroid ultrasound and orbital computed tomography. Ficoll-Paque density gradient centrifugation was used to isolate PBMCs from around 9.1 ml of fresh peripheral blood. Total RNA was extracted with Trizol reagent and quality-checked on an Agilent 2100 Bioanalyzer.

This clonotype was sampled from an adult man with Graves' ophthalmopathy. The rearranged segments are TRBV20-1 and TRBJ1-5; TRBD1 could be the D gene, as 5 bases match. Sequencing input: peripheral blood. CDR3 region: CSARGRAGNQPQHF. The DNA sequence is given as TGCAGTGCTAGGGGTCGCGCAGGGAATCAGCCCCAGCATTTT.